Listed below are T cell receptor beta chains from one sample, sequenced in a study of Ad26.COV2.S vaccination and SARS-CoV-2 variants. Here immunoSEQ multiplex PCR was the method, and the copy in TCRdb shows in-frame clones only, minus some. This sample yields 250,000 to 300,000 clones, of which about 87% are seen a single time; about 3.6% belongs to the top ten. Sequencing used peripheral blood, obtained in a trial of Ad26.COV2.S vaccine versus placebo. The receptor source for this set is a person between 18 and 59 years old who received the Ad26.COV2.S COVID-19 vaccine or a placebo. Each CDR3 is given with its conserved first and last residue. Fields, in order: clone size, V gene, D gene, J gene, CDR3 protein, CDR3 DNA. The D gene is left open where the match is weak. Size is omitted from some rows. Given values are once, few, many or a class for expanded clones.

.	TRBV12-5	.	TRBJ2-3	CASGTAFPRDTQYF	TGTGCTAGCGGGACGGCCTTTCCGAGAGATACGCAGTATTTT
.	TRBV5-1	TRBD2	TRBJ2-3	CASSPGGSSGDTQYF	TGCGCCAGCAGCCCGGGGGGTTCAAGTGGAGATACGCAGTATTTT
.	TRBV5-1	TRBD1	TRBJ2-6	CASSNRGWTSGANVLTF	TGCGCCAGCAGCAACAGGGGGTGGACCTCTGGGGCCAACGTCCTGACTTTC
.	TRBV11-2	.	TRBJ1-1	CASSLDRAGSTEAFF	TGTGCCAGCAGCTTAGATCGCGCAGGGTCCACTGAAGCTTTCTTT
.	TRBV6-5	.	TRBJ1-1	CASSYQQNTEAFF	TGTGCCAGCAGTTACCAACAGAACACTGAAGCTTTCTTT
.	TRBV7-9	TRBD2	TRBJ2-5	CASSTTGGYQETQYF	TGTGCCAGCAGTACTACGGGGGGGTACCAAGAGACCCAGTACTTC
.	TRBV13	.	TRBJ2-5	CASSPRRETQYF	TGTGCCAGCAGCCCCCGTAGGGAGACCCAGTACTTC
.	TRBV6-4	.	TRBJ2-1	CASSDQDSRYYNEQFF	TGTGCCAGCAGTGACCAGGACAGCCGATACTACAATGAGCAGTTCTTC
once	TRBV28	TRBD1	TRBJ1-2	CASSSGPGQGRRGYTF	TGTGCCAGCAGTTCAGGCCCGGGACAGGGAAGGCGAGGCTACACCTTC
.	TRBV2	.	TRBJ2-7	CASSVGTGIFEQYF	TGTGCCAGCAGTGTAGGAACAGGTATCTTCGAGCAGTACTTC
.	TRBV10-3	.	TRBJ1-6	CAISSGIGSPLHF	TGTGCCATTTCCTCAGGGATAGGGTCACCCCTCCACTTT
.	TRBV11-2	TRBD2	TRBJ2-3	CASSLVALAGGSDTQYF	TGTGCCAGCAGCTTAGTCGCTCTAGCGGGAGGTTCAGATACGCAGTATTTT
.	TRBV5-5	TRBD2	TRBJ2-7	CASSLDAAGELGEQYF	TGTGCCAGCAGCTTGGATGCCGCGGGGGAGTTGGGAGAGCAGTACTTC
.	TRBV21-1	.	TRBJ1-1	CASSKDVQVGDRGLNTEAFF	TGTGCCAGCAGCAAAGATGTCCAGGTTGGGGACAGGGGCTTGAACACTGAAGCTTTCTTT
.	TRBV2	.	TRBJ1-2	CASRRFEIYGYTF	TGTGCCAGCAGGAGGTTCGAGATCTATGGCTACACCTTC
few	TRBV30	.	TRBJ1-3	CAWDAISGNTIYF	TGTGCCTGGGACGCTATCTCTGGAAACACCATATATTTT
.	TRBV25-1	.	TRBJ2-4	CASSDLGDTIQYF	TGTGCCAGCAGTGACCTCGGGGACACGATTCAGTACTTC
few	TRBV6-5	.	TRBJ1-3	CASSSRAPVTIYF	TGTGCCAGCAGTAGCAGGGCCCCAGTCACCATATATTTT
.	TRBV5-1	.	TRBJ1-1	CASSLGLGQVNTEAFF	TGCGCCAGCAGCTTGGGGCTCGGGCAGGTGAACACTGAAGCTTTCTTT
.	TRBV3-1/TRBV3-2	.	TRBJ1-2	CASSQEDRNYGYTF	TGTGCCAGCAGCCAAGAAGACAGAAACTATGGCTACACCTTC
once	TRBV6-5	TRBD1	TRBJ2-7	CASSPGGKSSYEQYF	TGTGCCAGCAGCCCAGGGGGCAAAAGCTCCTACGAGCAGTACTTC
.	TRBV25-1	.	TRBJ2-5	CASSESYPRGETQYF	TGTGCCAGCAGTGAATCGTACCCGCGTGGAGAGACCCAGTACTTC
.	TRBV5-1	.	TRBJ2-1	CATSENNEQFF	TGCGCCACTAGCGAGAACAATGAGCAGTTCTTC
.	TRBV27	TRBD1	TRBJ2-4	CASSTGSQGANIQYF	TGTGCCAGCAGTACCGGTAGTCAGGGGGCCAACATTCAGTACTTC
.	TRBV7-8	.	TRBJ1-2	CASSLARRQGSLSIGHYGYTF	TGTGCCAGCAGCTTAGCGCGACGCCAGGGTTCCTTGAGCATCGGGCACTATGGCTACACCTTC